This passage covers 30 T cell receptor beta chains from one sample sequenced in a study of cytomegalovirus exposure and HLA in healthy donors. The PCR used 60 Vbeta and 13 Jbeta primers. This table comes from immunoSEQ multiplex PCR, and its TCRdb copy is limited to in-frame clones, with some not included. Here the sample spans just over 150,000 clones, 85% being singletons. Specimen: PBMCs. These receptors came from a young man in good health and CMV-seropositive.

J is TRBJ1-1 and V is TRBV6-4; perhaps TRBD1 as D (5 bases). The CDR3 is 14 residues long. Trimming removed 7 bases from V and 5 bases from J, with 17 bases in between. Germline loops: CDR1 MRHNA, CDR2 SNTAGT. The CDR3: CASKKLGGSTEAFF. The CDR3 DNA reads as TGTGCCAGCAAGAAACTCGGGGGGAGTACTGAAGCTTTCTTT.

CDR3 in DNA: TGTGCCAGCAGTGAATCCAGGAGGGGTACAGATACGCAGTATTTT. Its protein is CASSESRRGTDTQYF. The J gene is TRBJ2-3, the V gene TRBV2; perhaps TRBD2 as D (6 bases). Germline V gene data show CDR1 as SNHLY and CDR2 as FYNNEI. The CDR3 has 15 amino acids. Trimming stripped 2 bases from V and 3 bases from J, with 12 bases between. Full variable domain (missing parts from reference TRBV2 and TRBJ2-3): EPEVTQTPSHQVTQMGQEVILRCVPISNHLYFYWYRQILGQKVEFLVSFYNNEISEKSEIFDDQFSVERPDGSNFTLKIRSTKLEDSAMYFCASSESRRGTDTQYFGPGTRLTVL.

The chain carries TRBV30 and TRBJ1-2, with D possibly matching TRBD1 (6 bases). The CDR3 contains 13 residues. Trimming cost V 5 bases and J 0 bases, with 10 bases left between them. Germline V CDR1 and CDR2: GTSNPN, SVGIG (reference sequence). The CDR3: CAWQGQANYGYTF. CDR3 nucleotides: TGTGCCTGGCAGGGACAAGCTAACTATGGCTACACCTTC.

The chain combines TRBV27 with TRBJ2-7; 7 positions match TRBD2. Per the germline V gene, CDR1 is MNHEY and CDR2 is SMNVEV (reference sequence). There are 14 residues in the CDR3. V lost 1 base to trimming and J lost 2 bases; unmatched junction nucleotides: 2. The CDR3 nucleotides read TGTGCCAGCAGTTTATTGGGGGGGGCCTACGAGCAGTACTTC. As protein: CASSLLGGAYEQYF.

The rearrangement links TRBV27 to TRBJ1-1, with 10 nucleotides matching TRBD1. Trimming cost V 6 bases and J 5 bases; bases outside gene matches: 6. The CDR3 runs 14 residues. CDR1 and CDR2 from the germline V gene are MNHEY and SMNVEV (reference sequence). The CDR3 spells CASSPGTGVTEAFF. CDR3 sequence (DNA): TGTGCCAGCAGCCCCGGGACAGGGGTAACTGAAGCTTTCTTT.

The chain couples TRBV11-2 to TRBJ1-1; tentatively, D is TRBD1 (5 bases). The CDR3 is made up of 13 amino acids. V gave up 2 bases and J gave up 3 bases, with 7 bases separating them. Per the germline V gene, CDR1 is SGHAT and CDR2 is FQNNGV. DNA of the CDR3: TGTGCCAGCAGCTTAACCAGGGACACTGAAGCTTTCTTT. The encoded protein is CASSLTRDTEAFF.

The chain uses TRBV5-1 and TRBJ1-4; the match to TRBD1 covers 8 bases. With V trimmed by 4 bases and J by 1 base, 3 bases remained unmatched. Germline CDR1 is SGHRS and CDR2 is YFSETQ. CDR3 size: 15 residues. The CDR3, as DNA: TGCGCCAGCAGCCTTACAGGGGGAACTAATGAAAAACTGTTTTTT. It translates to CASSLTGGTNEKLFF.

This chain links TRBV18 with TRBJ1-2; D might be TRBD1 (5 bases). The CDR3 contains 13 residues. Germline CDR1 and CDR2: KGHSH and LQKENI. Deletions cut 3 bases from V and 7 bases from J, with 12 bases between. CDR3 amino acids: CASSPGLSFGYTF. The CDR3 bases are TGTGCCAGCTCACCGGGACTCAGTTTTGGCTACACCTTC.

The rearrangement uses TRBV7-2 and TRBJ1-5; possibly TRBD1 for D (5 bases). The CDR3 is 16 residues long. The germline CDR1 and CDR2 sequences are SGHTA and FQGNSA. Trimming shortened V by 1 base and J by 4 bases, and 14 bases separated the two germline ends. The CDR3 region is CASSLGPQGSNQPQHF. CDR3 nucleotide sequence: TGTGCCAGCAGCTTAGGCCCTCAGGGATCAAATCAGCCCCAGCATTTT.

This clone was picked up a small number of times. The chain joins TRBV6-6 to TRBJ1-1; D is ambiguous. This CDR3 has 14 amino acids. The V end was cut by 0 bases, the J end by 3 bases, with 8 bases between. Germline lookup yields CDR1 MNHNY and CDR2 SVGAGI (reference sequence). CDR3 in DNA: TGTGCCAGCAGTTACTCGACACAACACACTGAAGCTTTCTTT. Translating gives CASSYSTQHTEAFF.

This chain links TRBV11-2 with TRBJ2-5, with TRBD2 as a possible D gene (6 bases). TRBJ2-7 matches the DNA end more closely, so the J call is doubtful. CDR3 length: 15 amino acids. CDR1 and CDR2 (germline): SGHAT, FQNNGV. CDR3 sequence reads: CASSLDGGDSYEQYF. The CDR3, as DNA: TGTGCCAGCAGCTTAGACGGGGGAGACTCCTACGAGCAGTACTTC.

This clone turned up a few times. This rearrangement joins TRBV18 to TRBJ1-3; D remains ambiguous. V was shortened by 1 base and J by 3 bases, with 13 bases between the two germline ends. Germline V gene lookup returns CDR1 KGHSH and CDR2 LQKENI. The CDR3 covers 16 residues. CDR3 loop: CASSPLKGRGGNTIYF. The CDR3, as DNA: TGTGCCAGCTCACCACTGAAAGGACGGGGTGGAAACACCATATATTTT.

The V gene is TRBV7-8, the J gene TRBJ2-1, with D maybe TRBD2 (5 bases). The germline gives CDR1 SGHVS, CDR2 FQNEAQ. Trimming shortened V by 0 bases and J by 8 bases, and 8 bases separated the two germline ends. This CDR3 has 13 amino acids. The CDR3 loop is CASSLAVRDEQFF. CDR3 nucleotide sequence: TGTGCCAGCAGCTTAGCTGTGCGGGATGAGCAGTTCTTC. The complete variable domain, with remaining parts taken from reference TRBV7-8 and TRBJ2-1, reads GAGVSQSPRYKVAKRGQDVALRCDPISGHVSLFWYQQALGQGPEFLTYFQNEAQLDKSGLPSDRFFAERPEGSVSTLKIQRTQQEDSAVYLCASSLAVRDEQFFGPGTRLTVL.

The rearrangement links TRBV30 to TRBJ2-3; 13 nucleotides match TRBD2. V lost 0 bases, J lost 4 bases, and 10 bases stayed unmatched. This CDR3 region has 18 residues. Germline V gene sequence: CDR1 GTSNPN, CDR2 SVGIG (reference sequence). The chain's CDR3 is CAWSVWGLAGSKSDTQYF. The CDR3, as DNA: TGTGCCTGGAGTGTATGGGGACTAGCGGGGTCTAAATCAGATACGCAGTATTTT.

This clone was seen only a few times. This chain joins TRBV19 and TRBJ2-1; D perhaps matches TRBD2 (7 bases). V was cut by 3 bases and J by 2 bases, with 11 bases left in between. Looked up from germline, CDR1 is LNHDA and CDR2 is SQIVND (reference sequence). The CDR3 has 15 residues. This chain's CDR3 is CASSMSGGPYNEQFF. As DNA, the CDR3 is TGTGCCAGTAGTATGTCCGGGGGGCCCTACAATGAGCAGTTCTTC.

The chain links TRBV9 to TRBJ2-1; 8 nucleotides align to TRBD2. CDR3 length: 15 residues. V dropped 0 bases and J dropped 8; count of bases not matched to a gene: 7. Germline values: CDR1 SGDLS, CDR2 YYNGEE. CDR3 in amino acids: CASSVVSGGSYEQFF. The CDR3 nucleotides are TGTGCCAGCAGCGTAGTAAGCGGGGGAAGTTATGAGCAGTTCTTC. The whole variable domain, remainder taken from reference TRBV9 and TRBJ2-1, is DSGVTQTPKHLITATGQRVTLRCSPRSGDLSVYWYQQSLDQGLQFLIQYYNGEERAKGNILERFSAQQFPDLHSELNLSSLELGDSALYFCASSVVSGGSYEQFFGPGTRLTVL.

The V call is TRBV6-6, the J call TRBJ1-5; TRBD1 matches 9 bases. V gave up 6 bases and J gave up 2 bases; unmatched junction bases: 8. This CDR3 spans 16 amino acids. Germline V gene sequence: CDR1 MNHNY, CDR2 SVGAGI (reference sequence). In nucleotides, the CDR3 is TGTGCCAGCAGCGTCGGGACAGGGCAACGCAATCAGCCCCAGCATTTT. Translated: CASSVGTGQRNQPQHF.

The rearrangement joins TRBV27 to TRBJ2-1; D is perhaps TRBD1 (6 bases). CDR3 size: 14 residues. Germline CDR1 and CDR2: MNHEY and SMNVEV (reference sequence). V was trimmed by 3 bases and J by 7 bases, leaving 13 bases between them. CDR3 residues: CASSLFRGMNEQFF. As DNA, the CDR3 is TGTGCCAGCAGTTTGTTCAGGGGAATGAATGAGCAGTTCTTC.

Only one count was recorded for this clone. The chain joins TRBV27 to TRBJ2-3; TRBD2 matches 9 bases. The trim removed 3 bases at V and 3 bases at J, leaving 4 bases unmatched. The germline gives CDR1 MNHEY, CDR2 SMNVEV (reference sequence). The CDR3 extends over 15 amino acids. Written as DNA, the CDR3 is TGTGCCAGCAGTTTGACGACTAGCGGTACAGATACGCAGTATTTT. Amino acid sequence: CASSLTTSGTDTQYF.

The rearrangement links TRBV5-6 to TRBJ1-2; TRBD1 matches 9 bases. V shed 0 bases, J shed 3 bases, and the junction held 6 bases outside the gene matches. CDR3 length: 16 residues. The V gene's germline CDR1 is SGHDT and CDR2 YYEEEE. This chain's CDR3 is CASSLAWTGEDYGYTF. Here the CDR3 DNA reads TGTGCCAGCAGCTTGGCCTGGACAGGGGAAGACTATGGCTACACCTTC.

In this sample, this clone turned up a few times. The chain couples TRBV7-2 to TRBJ2-1; TRBD2 matches at 8 bases. The CDR3 contains 15 residues. Germline lookup yields CDR1 SGHTA and CDR2 FQGNSA. V lost 1 base, J lost 9 bases, and 8 bases stayed unmatched. CDR3 sequence reads: CASSLGSAGALEQFF. Here the CDR3 DNA reads TGTGCCAGCAGCTTAGGGTCAGCGGGGGCCCTTGAGCAGTTCTTC.

This clone was seen more than once but under ten times. The chain carries TRBV7-2 and TRBJ2-7, with 7 nucleotides matching TRBD2. This CDR3 spans 15 amino acids. CDR1 and CDR2 (germline): SGHTA, FQGNSA. The V segment lost 2 bases and the J segment 2 bases; nucleotides outside the gene matches: 6. CDR3 residues: CASSLNPGGPYEQYF. CDR3 coding DNA: TGTGCCAGCAGCTTAAACCCGGGGGGTCCCTACGAGCAGTACTTC.

J is TRBJ1-1 and V is TRBV11-2, with D uncertain. Trimming took off 0 bases at V and 3 bases at J, with 11 bases between the two ends. CDR3 length: 15 residues. The germline V gene encodes CDR1 SGHAT and CDR2 FQNNGV. The chain's CDR3 is CASSLEAYLYTEAFF. CDR3 nucleotide sequence: TGTGCCAGCAGCTTAGAAGCATACCTTTACACTGAAGCTTTCTTT.

The V call is TRBV10-3, the J call TRBJ1-2, with D perhaps matching TRBD1 (6 bases). V lost 4 bases and J 6 bases, leaving 15 bases between the germline ends. The CDR3 has 14 amino acids. CDR1 is ENHRY, CDR2 SYGVKD, per germline. In nucleotides, the CDR3 is TGTGCCATCAGTGGCCTCGGGGCAGGGGATGGCTACACCTTC. Translating gives CAISGLGAGDGYTF.

The genes are TRBV11-3 and TRBJ1-4; no clear D gene. Germline-derived CDR1 and CDR2 are SGHNT and YENEEA. The CDR3 extends over 15 amino acids. The V end lost 5 bases, the J end lost 0 bases, and 10 bases lay between the germline ends. CDR3 sequence (DNA): TGTGCCAGCAGCCTACCCCCGGCAACTAATGAAAAACTGTTTTTT. Protein sequence: CASSLPPATNEKLFF.

The chain combines TRBV19 with TRBJ2-6; perhaps TRBD2 as D (8 bases). The CDR3 runs to 19 residues. Germline-derived CDR1 and CDR2 are LNHDA and SQIVND (reference sequence). The ends were cut back, 6 bases at V and 0 bases at J, with 21 bases in the middle. The DNA of the CDR3 is TGTGCCAGTAGCCTCGGGGGGGACAGCGATTTCTCTGGGGCCAACGTCCTGACTTTC. It is translated as CASSLGGDSDFSGANVLTF.

This clone was seen a handful of times. The chain combines TRBV4-1 with TRBJ1-2; D gene ambiguous. This CDR3 is 14 amino acids long. Trimming cost V 0 bases and J 4 bases, with 9 bases left between them. Germline-derived CDR1 and CDR2 are MGHRA and YSYEKL. This CDR3 reads CASSQDGLVYGYTF. Here the CDR3 DNA reads TGCGCCAGCAGCCAAGATGGGCTCGTCTATGGCTACACCTTC.

The V and J genes are TRBV4-3 and TRBJ1-4; D is unclear. Germline CDR1 and CDR2: LGHNA and YSLEER. Deletions cut 0 bases from V and 7 bases from J, with 12 bases between. This CDR3 spans 15 amino acids. The CDR3 region has the DNA TGCGCCAGCAGCCAAGATTTTCAGGCGGGTGAAAAACTGTTTTTT. Translation: CASSQDFQAGEKLFF.

V and J are TRBV6-1 and TRBJ1-4, with D perhaps TRBD1 (5 bases). CDR3 length: 16 residues. The V and J ends lost 2 bases and 6 bases respectively, with 16 bases between them. From germline, CDR1 is MNHNS and CDR2 SASEGT. CDR3 nucleotide sequence: TGTGCCAGCAGTGAATTGTTGGGACGGGGGGATGAAAAACTGTTTTTT. Translating gives CASSELLGRGDEKLFF.

This chain connects TRBV6-1 to TRBJ2-5, with unresolved D. The CDR3 has 17 residues. Per the germline V gene, CDR1 is MNHNS and CDR2 is SASEGT. V was shortened by 2 bases and J by 1 base, with 17 bases between the two germline ends. The CDR3 coding sequence is TGTGCCAGCAGTGAACAAGTCAGACTTAATTTCCAAGAGACCCAGTACTTC. This sequence encodes CASSEQVRLNFQETQYF.